The entry below describes one TCR beta chain. Its specificity is unknown. The data are from a study of blood T cells in healthy people across ages. Study-level findings and limits: Unknown CMV status may confound age-related changes in expanded clones. The long-lived group displayed more naive CD4+ cells, plus higher diversity, than the aged donors did. Naive T cell percentage showed a strong correlation with the diversity of TCR beta.

Germline CDR1 reads DFQATT; CDR2 reads SNEGSKA (reference sequence). V was cut by 0 bases and J by 5 bases, with 9 bases left in between. There are 13 residues in the CDR3. A sample-barcoded 5' primer and a J-beta primer mix were used in a second PCR of about 7 to 11 cycles. MiXCR, applied by TCRdb to the 5' RACE reads, yields one record per CDR3 protein. The sample has about 1.7 million distinct CDR3 sequences, roughly 28% seen once. This clonotype was obtained from a woman under 40 in good health. Input material: blood. V usage is TRBV20-1 and J usage is TRBJ2-3; a weak D match, TRBD2 (6 bases). The CDR3 reads CSARDLGGDTQYF. In DNA, the CDR3 is TGCAGTGCTAGAGATCTGGGGGGAGATACGCAGTATTTT.